A single sample is the source of the 32 T cell receptor beta chains below, sequenced in a study of regulatory T cells in long-lasting Graves disease. Time point defined: persistent/refractory GD, antithyroid drugs over 5 years with positive TRAb. The TCR library was made from RNA extracted from PBMCs. In building TCR beta libraries, iRepertoire HTBI primers were used together with Arm-PCR of CDR3 regions. TCRdb ran MiXCR on the multiplex PCR reads and lists one entry per CDR3 protein. The sample holds roughly 500,000 distinct CDR3 sequences; 22% are singletons and the top ten take about an eighth. Sequencing was performed on peripheral blood mononuclear cells (PBMCs), taken when the disease was refractory, from a patient treated with antithyroid drugs. These receptors came from a female donor with Graves disease.

The chain couples TRBV30 to TRBJ1-4; 8 nucleotides line up with TRBD1. In germline, CDR1 is GTSNPN, CDR2 SVGIG (reference sequence). The CDR3 has 15 amino acids. J lost 6 bases, V lost 2 bases, and 8 bases had no gene match. The CDR3: CAWSTRTGWDEKLFF. The CDR3 nucleotides are TGTGCCTGGAGTACCCGGACAGGGTGGGATGAAAAACTGTTTTTT. The full variable domain, in which reference TRBV30 and TRBJ1-4 provide the parts outside the CDR3, is SQTIHQWPATLVQPVGSPLSLECTVEGTSNPNLYWYRQAAGRGLQLLFYSVGIGQISSEVPQNLSASRPQDRQFILSSKKLLLSDSGFYLCAWSTRTGWDEKLFFGSGTQLSVL.

V usage is TRBV15 and J usage is TRBJ1-4; 7 bases align to TRBD1. CDR1 and CDR2 from the germline V gene are LNHNV and YYDKDF (reference sequence). The junction had 9 bases not matched to a gene; V was cut back by 6 bases and J by 8 bases. There are 14 residues in the CDR3. In DNA form, the CDR3 reads TGTGCCACCAGGATTCGACAGGGAGGGGAAAAACTGTTTTTT. This encodes CATRIRQGGEKLFF.

This clonotype was recorded at least ten times. J is TRBJ2-5 and V is TRBV28; D might be TRBD1 or TRBD2, each matching 5 bases. V shed 6 bases and J shed 0 bases, with 14 bases lying between them. The CDR3 has 15 amino acids. The germline gives CDR1 MDHEN, CDR2 SYDVKM. The CDR3 spells CASRARGRNQETQYF. The CDR3 coding sequence is TGTGCCAGCAGGGCCCGGGGCAGAAACCAAGAGACCCAGTACTTC.

This clonotype was observed many times. The V call is TRBV7-2, the J call TRBJ2-5; tentatively, D is TRBD2 (5 bases). This CDR3 has 14 residues. Trimming took off 5 bases at V and 5 bases at J, with 15 bases between the two ends. Germline V CDR1 and CDR2: SGHTA, FQGNSA. CDR3 protein: CASSAHTRVETQYF. In DNA, the CDR3 is TGTGCCAGCAGCGCCCATACGAGGGTTGAGACCCAGTACTTC.

This clonotype was observed once. V is TRBV12-3 or TRBV12-4 and J is TRBJ2-2; no clear D gene. The CDR3 contains 14 residues. Trimming stripped 8 bases from V and 2 bases from J, with 12 bases between. The CDR3 coding sequence is TGTGCCAGCGAAGAGACTGTCAACACCGGGGAGCTGTTTTTT. It specifies CASEETVNTGELFF.

This clonotype has at least ten counts. The rearrangement uses TRBV7-9 and TRBJ2-7, with D unresolved. V was cut by 2 bases and J by 5 bases, with 10 bases left in between. CDR1 is SEHNR and CDR2 is FQNEAQ in the germline V gene (reference sequence). This CDR3 has 13 amino acids. CDR3 sequence (DNA): TGTGCCAGCAGCTTAAGGAGTGCCGACGAGCAGTACTTC. Translation: CASSLRSADEQYF.

This chain connects TRBV9 to TRBJ1-1, with D uncertain. V was clipped by 3 bases and J by 5 bases, with 14 bases between them. The CDR3 contains 14 residues. CDR1 SGDLS and CDR2 YYNGEE come from the germline V gene. The CDR3 is CASSALGVGTEAFF. The CDR3 DNA follows: TGTGCCAGCAGCGCCCTAGGAGTTGGAACTGAAGCTTTCTTT.

The chain carries TRBV11-1 and TRBJ1-3, with 7 bases matching TRBD1. With V trimmed by 5 bases and J by 2 bases, 3 bases remained unmatched. The CDR3 is 14 amino acids. Germline V gene data show CDR1 as SGHAT and CDR2 as FQDESV (reference sequence). The CDR3 loop is CASSQGTAGNTIYF. The CDR3 nucleotides are TGTGCCAGCAGCCAGGGGACAGCTGGAAACACCATATATTTT.

This clonotype was counted a few times. The chain couples TRBV20-1 to TRBJ1-1; D is ambiguous. Trimming took 8 bases from V and 6 from J, leaving 16 bases between them. Germline V gives CDR1 DFQATT, CDR2 SNEGSKA (reference sequence). The CDR3 has 12 amino acids. CDR3 sequence: CSPLRHSSEAFF. The CDR3 nucleotides are TGCAGTCCACTTAGACATTCCTCTGAAGCTTTCTTT.

This clonotype was recorded at least ten times. In DNA, the CDR3 is TGTGCCAGCAGCTTATACTCAGGGGGGGACCAGCCCCAGCATTTT. Its protein product is CASSLYSGGDQPQHF. The V gene is TRBV7-2, the J gene TRBJ1-5; the match to TRBD1 covers 7 bases. This CDR3 contains 15 residues. Looked up from germline, CDR1 is SGHTA and CDR2 is FQGNSA. V shed 2 bases and J 7 bases; nucleotides not matched to a gene: 8.

The gene calls are TRBV12-3 or TRBV12-4 and TRBJ2-4; perhaps TRBD2 as D (5 bases). The CDR3 has 17 amino acids. V was pared by 3 bases and J by 0 bases, with 15 bases between. The CDR3 sequence: CASSLRADPLAKNIQYF. Here the CDR3 DNA reads TGTGCCAGCAGTTTGAGGGCGGATCCCTTAGCCAAAAACATTCAGTACTTC.

This clonotype has a handful of counts. The rearrangement links TRBV10-3 to TRBJ2-7, with 11 bases identical to TRBD1. Germline CDR1 ENHRY, CDR2 SYGVKD. The CDR3 has 16 amino acids. The ends lost 6 bases at V and 4 bases at J; junction bases unmatched: 11. CDR3 residues: CAISNQGGQGAYEQYF. The CDR3 coding sequence is TGTGCCATCAGCAACCAGGGTGGACAGGGGGCTTACGAGCAGTACTTC.

The V call is TRBV7-2, the J call TRBJ2-7, with D possibly matching TRBD2 (7 bases). The germline gives CDR1 SGHTA, CDR2 FQGNSA. This CDR3 has 14 amino acids. V was trimmed by 6 bases and J by 2 bases, leaving 14 bases between them. DNA of the CDR3: TGTGCCAGCAGTTCGGGGGGCTCCGCCTACGAGCAGTACTTC. Encoded protein: CASSSGGSAYEQYF.

The chain uses TRBV7-2 and TRBJ1-3; tentative D call: TRBD1 (5 bases). The germline V gene has CDR1 SGHTA and CDR2 FQGNSA. V lost 2 bases and J lost 0, with 8 bases in between. The CDR3 spans 15 residues. CDR3 in DNA: TGTGCCAGCAGCTTACGACAGTCCTCTGGAAACACCATATATTTT. Protein product: CASSLRQSSGNTIYF.

The V and J genes are TRBV5-4 and TRBJ2-7; 7 bases fit TRBD2. Germline lookup yields CDR1 SGHNT and CDR2 YYREEE (reference sequence). The CDR3 is 16 residues long. Trimming at V came to 4 bases and at J to 6 bases, leaving 16 bases not matched to a gene. Here the CDR3 reads CASSLEVRGGLGEQYF. CDR3 nucleotide sequence: TGTGCCAGCAGCCTAGAGGTGCGCGGGGGTCTCGGCGAGCAGTACTTC.

This clonotype was recorded many times. The V gene is TRBV29-1, the J gene TRBJ2-7, with 7 bases aligning to TRBD2. Trimming at V came to 4 bases and at J to 6 bases, leaving 6 bases not matched to a gene. Germline CDR1 and CDR2: SQVTM and ANQGSEA. This CDR3 spans 12 amino acids. The CDR3 DNA is TGCAGCGTTGTTGGCGGGGGAGGCGAGCAGTACTTC. This sequence encodes CSVVGGGGEQYF.

There are a few counts of this clonotype. The CDR3 nucleotides read TGTGCCAGTAGTCAGCCGGGACTAGCGGAACCTTACAATGAGCAGTTCTTC. Residues: CASSQPGLAEPYNEQFF. The V and J genes are TRBV19 and TRBJ2-1; 11 nucleotides match TRBD2. Germline lookup yields CDR1 LNHDA and CDR2 SQIVND (reference sequence). The CDR3 is 17 amino acids. V gave up 5 bases and J gave up 4 bases; unmatched junction bases: 10.

This clonotype appeared a few times. This sequence joins TRBV20-1 and TRBJ2-7; 11 positions agree with TRBD2. Looked up from germline, CDR1 is DFQATT and CDR2 is SNEGSKA (reference sequence). Trimming at V came to 2 bases and at J to 0 bases, leaving 3 bases not matched to a gene. This CDR3 is 15 amino acids long. DNA of the CDR3: TGCAGTGCTAGACCTCTAGCGGGAGGCTCCTACGAGCAGTACTTC. Translation gives CSARPLAGGSYEQYF.

This clonotype was counted ten times or more. This rearrangement joins TRBV3-1 to TRBJ1-2; TRBD1 aligns across 9 bases. J was trimmed by 8 bases and V by 3 bases; bases with no gene match: 7. This CDR3 has 14 amino acids. Germline CDR1 reads LGHDT; CDR2 reads YNNKEL (reference sequence). The chain's CDR3 is CASSQRDRVGGYTF. The CDR3, as DNA: TGTGCCAGCAGCCAGCGGGACAGGGTTGGCGGCTACACCTTC.

This clonotype was seen at least ten times. V is TRBV6-1 and J is TRBJ1-5; TRBD1 matches 9 bases. CDR3 length: 15 amino acids. Germline V lookup: CDR1 MNHNS, CDR2 SASEGT. With V trimmed by 6 bases and J by 0 bases, 3 bases remained unmatched. The CDR3 spells CASRLQGASNQPQHF. The CDR3 DNA follows: TGTGCCAGCAGACTACAGGGGGCTAGCAATCAGCCCCAGCATTTT.

The V call is TRBV29-1, the J call TRBJ2-2; the D is unclear. Germline CDR1 reads SQVTM; CDR2 reads ANQGSEA. The V end lost 7 bases, the J end lost 6 bases, and 15 bases lay between the germline ends. The CDR3 spans 13 residues. This CDR3 reads CSAGSLVAGELFF. The CDR3 DNA is TGCAGCGCCGGCTCCCTTGTCGCCGGGGAGCTGTTTTTT.

This clonotype has a single count. The chain joins TRBV5-1 to TRBJ2-6; no reliable D call. Trimming cost V 0 bases and J 8 bases, with 6 bases left between them. Per the germline V gene, CDR1 is SGHRS and CDR2 is YFSETQ. The CDR3 has 13 amino acids. The DNA of the CDR3 is TGCGCCAGCAGCTTGGGGCAGTCCAACGTCCTGACTTTC. This encodes CASSLGQSNVLTF. The full variable domain, in which reference TRBV5-1 and TRBJ2-6 provide the parts outside the CDR3, is KAGVTQTPRYLIKTRGQQVTLSCSPISGHRSVSWYQQTPGQGLQFLFEYFSETQRNKGNFPGRFSGRQFSNSRSEMNVSTLELGDSALYLCASSLGQSNVLTFGAGSRLTVL.

There are many counts of this clonotype. The chain is built from TRBV7-2 and TRBJ2-5; D is uncertain. The germline V and J ends were trimmed by 2 bases and 4 bases, with 5 bases remaining between them. The germline V gene encodes CDR1 SGHTA and CDR2 FQGNSA. CDR3 length: 12 residues. The CDR3 loop reads CASSLNRETQYF. CDR3 DNA: TGTGCCAGCAGCTTAAACAGAGAGACCCAGTACTTC.

This clonotype was counted a few times. The chain recombines TRBV10-3 with TRBJ1-1; D gene ambiguous. In germline, CDR1 is ENHRY, CDR2 SYGVKD. Trimming removed 6 bases at V and 7 bases at J, with 12 bases between. The CDR3 totals 12 residues. This CDR3 is CAISNLEGEAFF. CDR3 DNA: TGTGCCATCAGCAACCTCGAAGGTGAAGCTTTCTTT.

This clonotype was detected many times. The chain is built from TRBV6-1 and TRBJ1-2, with 8 bases lining up with TRBD1. The CDR3 extends over 13 amino acids. J gave up 4 bases and V 3 bases, and 1 base lay outside the gene matches. Per germline, CDR1 MNHNS and CDR2 SASEGT. CDR3 residues: CASSEDRAYGYTF. The DNA for the CDR3 is TGTGCCAGCAGTGAGGACAGGGCCTATGGCTACACCTTC.

In this sample, this clonotype turned up many times. This chain uses TRBV12-3 or TRBV12-4 with TRBJ1-2; unclear D gene. Trimming left V 5 bases short and J 3 bases short, with 22 bases between. This CDR3 comprises 17 residues. The CDR3 sequence is CASSPPSTAARDYGYTF. The CDR3 coding sequence is TGTGCCAGCAGTCCTCCATCCACAGCGGCGCGAGACTATGGCTACACCTTC.

This clonotype has ten or more counts. The chain combines TRBV6-1 with TRBJ1-2, with 8 positions matching TRBD1. V shed 3 bases and J 1 base; nucleotides not matched to a gene: 7. From germline, CDR1 is MNHNS and CDR2 SASEGT. This CDR3 comprises 16 residues. As DNA, the CDR3 is TGTGCCAGCAGTGAGGGGGGGACAGGAAATAACTATGGCTACACCTTC. Amino acids: CASSEGGTGNNYGYTF.

Many counts were recorded for this clonotype. The V call is TRBV6-2 or TRBV6-3, the J call TRBJ2-5; 7 bases line up with TRBD2. The CDR3 spans 15 residues. V gave up 2 bases and J gave up 1 base; unmatched junction bases: 4. CDR1 and CDR2 (germline): MNHEY, SVGEGT. The chain's CDR3 is CASSYGRGTQETQYF. In nucleotides, the CDR3 is TGTGCCAGCAGTTACGGGCGGGGGACCCAAGAGACCCAGTACTTC.

This clonotype was observed at least ten times. The chain is built from TRBV6-1 and TRBJ1-1, with D unresolved. Germline values: CDR1 MNHNS, CDR2 SASEGT. CDR3 size: 15 residues. V was trimmed by 6 bases and J by 2 bases, leaving 16 bases between them. CDR3 DNA: TGTGCCAGCAGCCCATCGTGGGAGGATAACACTGAAGCTTTCTTT. It translates to CASSPSWEDNTEAFF.

This clonotype was seen repeatedly, ten times or more. The rearrangement joins TRBV28 to TRBJ2-7; 9 bases map to TRBD2. Per the germline V gene, CDR1 is MDHEN and CDR2 is SYDVKM. J lost 2 bases, V lost 3 bases, and 5 bases had no gene match. This CDR3 has 15 amino acids. Here the CDR3 reads CASSFTSGYTYEQYF. In DNA form, the CDR3 reads TGTGCCAGCAGTTTTACTAGCGGGTATACCTACGAGCAGTACTTC.

This clonotype was detected ten times or more. The chain recombines TRBV6-1 with TRBJ1-2; a weak D match, TRBD1 (6 bases). Trimming removed 6 bases from V and 4 bases from J, with 18 bases in between. The CDR3 extends over 15 amino acids. In germline, CDR1 is MNHNS, CDR2 SASEGT. CDR3 amino acids: CASSLTGSASYGYTF. CDR3 bases: TGTGCCAGCAGCCTAACAGGGAGTGCCTCCTATGGCTACACCTTC.

This chain connects TRBV7-2 to TRBJ2-2; tentatively, D is TRBD2 (5 bases). Germline CDR1 reads SGHTA; CDR2 reads FQGNSA. The V and J ends lost 5 bases and 1 base respectively, with 14 bases between them. The CDR3 has 16 amino acids. The CDR3 bases are TGTGCCAGCAGCCCGAGTGGCGGGTTGAACACCGGGGAGCTGTTTTTT. Residues: CASSPSGGLNTGELFF.